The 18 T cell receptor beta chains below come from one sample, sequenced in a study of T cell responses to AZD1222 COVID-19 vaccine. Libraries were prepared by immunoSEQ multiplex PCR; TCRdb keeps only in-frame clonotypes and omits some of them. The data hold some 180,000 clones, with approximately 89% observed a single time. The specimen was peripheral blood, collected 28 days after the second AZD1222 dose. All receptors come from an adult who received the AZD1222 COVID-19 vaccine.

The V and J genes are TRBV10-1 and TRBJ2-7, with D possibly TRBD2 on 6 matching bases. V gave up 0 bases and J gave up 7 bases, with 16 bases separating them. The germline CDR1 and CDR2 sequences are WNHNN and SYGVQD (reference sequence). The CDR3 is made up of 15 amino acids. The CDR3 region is CASSESTGGGSEQYF. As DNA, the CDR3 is TGCGCCAGCAGTGAGTCGACGGGTGGGGGGAGTGAGCAGTACTTC.

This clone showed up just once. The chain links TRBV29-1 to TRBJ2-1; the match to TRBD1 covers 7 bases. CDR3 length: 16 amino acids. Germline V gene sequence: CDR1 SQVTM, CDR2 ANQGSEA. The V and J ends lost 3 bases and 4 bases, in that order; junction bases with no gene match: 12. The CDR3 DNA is TGCAGCGTTGAGACCGGCGAGGGGGCAGGGTACAATGAGCAGTTCTTC. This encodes CSVETGEGAGYNEQFF.

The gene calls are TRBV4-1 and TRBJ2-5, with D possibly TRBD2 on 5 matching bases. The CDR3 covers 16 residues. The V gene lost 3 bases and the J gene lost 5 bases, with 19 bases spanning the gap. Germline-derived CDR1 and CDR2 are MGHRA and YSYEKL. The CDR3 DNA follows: TGCGCCAGCAGCCAGACCCCCTGGCGCCCGGGGGAGACCCAGTACTTC. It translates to CASSQTPWRPGETQYF.

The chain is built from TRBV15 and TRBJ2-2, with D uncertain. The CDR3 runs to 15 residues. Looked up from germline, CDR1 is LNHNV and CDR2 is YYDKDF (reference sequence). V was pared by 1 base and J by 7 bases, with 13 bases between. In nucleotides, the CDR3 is TGTGCCACCAGCAGAGTGTTAGGGTCGAACGGGGAGCTGTTTTTT. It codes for CATSRVLGSNGELFF.

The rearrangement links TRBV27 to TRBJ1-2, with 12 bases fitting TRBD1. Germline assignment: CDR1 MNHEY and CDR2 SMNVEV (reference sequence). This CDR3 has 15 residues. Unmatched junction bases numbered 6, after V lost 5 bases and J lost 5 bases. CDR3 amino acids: CASSLGTGGGYGYTF. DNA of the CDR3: TGTGCCAGCAGTCTCGGGACAGGGGGCGGGTATGGCTACACCTTC.

CDR3 in DNA: TGTGCCACCAGTGCCAAAGCCCAAGCGGGAGGATCCTACAATGAGCAGTTCTTC. It yields the protein CATSAKAQAGGSYNEQFF. V gene TRBV24-1 combines with J gene TRBJ2-1; 9 positions agree with TRBD2. This CDR3 spans 18 amino acids. Germline CDR1 is KGHDR and CDR2 is SFDVKD. J was trimmed by 1 base and V by 5 bases; bases with no gene match: 11.

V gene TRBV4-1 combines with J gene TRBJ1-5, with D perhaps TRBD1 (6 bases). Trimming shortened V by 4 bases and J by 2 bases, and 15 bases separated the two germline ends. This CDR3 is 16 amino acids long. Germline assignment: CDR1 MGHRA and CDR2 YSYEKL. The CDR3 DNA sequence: TGCGCCAGCAGCCCAAACACAGGGAGCGGCAATCAGCCCCAGCATTTT. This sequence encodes CASSPNTGSGNQPQHF.

The CDR3: CASSWAPDPRVSEQFF. CDR3 nucleotide sequence: TGTGCCAGCAGCTGGGCCCCGGACCCGCGGGTTAGTGAGCAGTTCTTC. The chain combines TRBV14 with TRBJ2-1; D perhaps matches TRBD2 (5 bases). The CDR3 consists of 16 residues. V shed 5 bases and J shed 9 bases, with 23 bases lying between them. Germline-derived CDR1 and CDR2 are SGHDN and FVKESK.

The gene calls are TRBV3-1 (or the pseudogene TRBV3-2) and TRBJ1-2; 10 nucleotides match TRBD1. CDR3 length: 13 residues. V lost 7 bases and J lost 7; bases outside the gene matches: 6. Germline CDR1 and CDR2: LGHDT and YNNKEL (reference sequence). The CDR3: CASIGTGVVGYTF. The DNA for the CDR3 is TGTGCCAGCATAGGGACAGGGGTTGTTGGCTACACCTTC.

The CDR3 nucleotides read TGTGCCAGCAGCTTACGACAGGGACCGAGCTCCTACAATGAGCAGTTCTTC. This codes for CASSLRQGPSSYNEQFF. This chain uses TRBV7-2 with TRBJ2-1; 7 bases fit TRBD1. Germline V gives CDR1 SGHTA, CDR2 FQGNSA. V trimming: 2 bases; J trimming: 0 bases; junction bases outside the gene matches: 7. The CDR3 totals 17 residues.

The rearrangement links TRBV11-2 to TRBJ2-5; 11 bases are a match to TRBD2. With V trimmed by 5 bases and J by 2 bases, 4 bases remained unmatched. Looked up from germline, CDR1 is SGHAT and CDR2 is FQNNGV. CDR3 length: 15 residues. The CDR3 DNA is TGTGCCAGCAGCGCACTAGCGGGGGTGCAAGAGACCCAGTACTTC. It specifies CASSALAGVQETQYF.

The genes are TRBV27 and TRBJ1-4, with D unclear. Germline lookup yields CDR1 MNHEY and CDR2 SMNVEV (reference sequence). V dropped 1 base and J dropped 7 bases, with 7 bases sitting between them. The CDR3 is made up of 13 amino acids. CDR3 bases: TGTGCCAGCAGTTTATGGGCCAGTGAAAAACTGTTTTTT. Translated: CASSLWASEKLFF.

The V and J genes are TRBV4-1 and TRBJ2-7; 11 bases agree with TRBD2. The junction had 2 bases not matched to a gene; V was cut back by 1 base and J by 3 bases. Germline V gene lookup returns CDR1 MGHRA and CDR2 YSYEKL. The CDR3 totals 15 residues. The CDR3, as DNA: TGCGCCAGCAGCCAAGGAACTAGCGGGGGCTACGAGCAGTACTTC. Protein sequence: CASSQGTSGGYEQYF.

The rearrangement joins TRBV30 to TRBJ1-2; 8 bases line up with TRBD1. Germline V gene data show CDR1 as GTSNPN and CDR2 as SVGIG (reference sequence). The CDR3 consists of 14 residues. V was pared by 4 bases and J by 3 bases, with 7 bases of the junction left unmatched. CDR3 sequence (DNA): TGTGCCTGGAAAAAAACAGGGGGTTACTATGGCTACACCTTC. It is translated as CAWKKTGGYYGYTF.

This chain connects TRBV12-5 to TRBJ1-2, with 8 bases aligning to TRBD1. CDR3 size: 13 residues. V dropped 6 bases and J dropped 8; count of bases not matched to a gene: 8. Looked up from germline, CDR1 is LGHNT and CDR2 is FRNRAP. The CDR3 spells CASGQTGARGYTF. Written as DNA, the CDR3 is TGTGCTAGTGGCCAGACAGGGGCTCGGGGCTACACCTTC.

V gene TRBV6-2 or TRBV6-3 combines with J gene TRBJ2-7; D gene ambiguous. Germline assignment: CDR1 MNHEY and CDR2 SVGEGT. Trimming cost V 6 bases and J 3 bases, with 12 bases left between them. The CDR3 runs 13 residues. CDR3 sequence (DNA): TGTGCCAGCAGCGGACGGCACAGCTACGAGCAGTACTTC. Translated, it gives CASSGRHSYEQYF.

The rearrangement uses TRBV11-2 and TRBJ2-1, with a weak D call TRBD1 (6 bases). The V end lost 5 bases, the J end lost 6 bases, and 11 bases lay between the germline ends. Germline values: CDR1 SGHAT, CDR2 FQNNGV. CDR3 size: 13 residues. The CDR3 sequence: CASSTRDINEQFF. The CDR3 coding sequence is TGTGCCAGCAGCACCAGGGACATCAATGAGCAGTTCTTC. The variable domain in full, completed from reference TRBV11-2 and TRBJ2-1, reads EAGVAQSPRYKIIEKRQSVAFWCNPISGHATLYWYQQILGQGPKLLIQFQNNGVVDDSQLPKDRFSAERLKGVDSTLKIQPAKLEDSAVYLCASSTRDINEQFFGPGTRLTVL.

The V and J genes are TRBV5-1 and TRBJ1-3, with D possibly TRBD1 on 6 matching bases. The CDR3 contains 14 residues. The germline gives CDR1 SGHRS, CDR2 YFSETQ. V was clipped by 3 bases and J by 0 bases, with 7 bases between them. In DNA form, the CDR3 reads TGCGCCAGCAGCTGGGACAACTCTGGAAACACCATATATTTT. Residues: CASSWDNSGNTIYF.